These T cell receptor beta chains were read from a single sample in a study of T cell changes during pregnancy in multiple sclerosis. Assay: immunoSEQ multiplex PCR; the TCRdb copy retains only in-frame clones and omits some. The sample records approximately 70,000 clones, about 90% being singletons. Sequencing was performed on peripheral blood, taken in the second trimester of pregnancy. These receptors were collected from a female donor in good health, enrolled as a control in a pregnancy study. Both conserved end residues are part of each CDR3. Each record gives: J gene, D gene, V gene, clone size, CDR3 protein, CDR3 DNA. The D gene is left open where the match is weak. Only some rows state a clone size, as once, few, many or a class for expanded clones.

j_call: TRBJ2-5; d_call: NA; v_call: TRBV7-2; clone_size: NA; cdr3_aa: CASSLGLQETQYF; cdr3_nt: TGTGCCAGCAGCTTAGGACTTCAAGAGACCCAGTACTTC
j_call: TRBJ2-1; d_call: NA; v_call: TRBV27; clone_size: NA; cdr3_aa: CASSPGGHEQFF; cdr3_nt: TGTGCCAGCAGTCCCGGGGGGCATGAGCAGTTCTTC
j_call: TRBJ2-7; d_call: TRBD1; v_call: TRBV28; clone_size: NA; cdr3_aa: CASSFPRDRPSYEQYF; cdr3_nt: TGTGCCAGCAGTTTCCCCCGGGACAGACCCTCCTACGAGCAGTACTTC
j_call: TRBJ2-1; d_call: NA; v_call: TRBV19; clone_size: NA; cdr3_aa: CASSIGGGFSYNEQFF; cdr3_nt: TGTGCCAGTAGTATAGGTGGGGGGTTCTCCTACAATGAGCAGTTCTTC
j_call: TRBJ2-1; d_call: NA; v_call: TRBV29-1; clone_size: NA; cdr3_aa: CSVEDHLRASSYNEQFF; cdr3_nt: TGCAGCGTTGAAGATCATCTGCGGGCCAGCTCCTACAATGAGCAGTTCTTC
j_call: TRBJ2-3; d_call: TRBD1; v_call: TRBV19; clone_size: NA; cdr3_aa: CASSPGQGTDTQYF; cdr3_nt: TGTGCCAGTAGCCCGGGACAGGGAACAGATACGCAGTATTTT
j_call: TRBJ2-3; d_call: TRBD1; v_call: TRBV4-1; clone_size: NA; cdr3_aa: CASSQPRDRGNTDTQYF; cdr3_nt: TGCGCCAGCAGCCAACCCCGAGACAGGGGAAACACAGATACGCAGTATTTT
j_call: TRBJ1-1; d_call: NA; v_call: TRBV25-1; clone_size: NA; cdr3_aa: CASSEPGSGTEAFF; cdr3_nt: TGTGCCAGCAGTGAGCCAGGGTCAGGCACTGAAGCTTTCTTT
j_call: TRBJ2-2; d_call: TRBD1; v_call: TRBV28; clone_size: once; cdr3_aa: CASSLTGATGELFF; cdr3_nt: TGTGCCAGCAGTTTGACAGGGGCAACCGGGGAGCTGTTTTTT
j_call: TRBJ2-3; d_call: TRBD1; v_call: TRBV2; clone_size: NA; cdr3_aa: CASSGGRTGSNTDTQYF; cdr3_nt: TGTGCCAGCAGTGGGGGCCGGACAGGGTCTAACACAGATACGCAGTATTTT
j_call: TRBJ2-3; d_call: NA; v_call: TRBV4-2; clone_size: NA; cdr3_aa: CASSRHGTDTQYF; cdr3_nt: TGTGCCAGCAGCCGCCACGGGACAGATACGCAGTATTTT
j_call: TRBJ2-7; d_call: TRBD2; v_call: TRBV4-2; clone_size: NA; cdr3_aa: CASSHGLAGAYEQYF; cdr3_nt: TGTGCCAGCAGCCATGGACTAGCGGGTGCCTACGAGCAGTACTTC
j_call: TRBJ2-3; d_call: NA; v_call: TRBV9; clone_size: NA; cdr3_aa: CASSVEWSGDTQYF; cdr3_nt: TGTGCCAGCAGCGTAGAGTGGTCCGGGGATACGCAGTATTTT
j_call: TRBJ2-1; d_call: NA; v_call: TRBV10-2; clone_size: NA; cdr3_aa: CASSESSGLQFF; cdr3_nt: TGCGCCAGCAGTGAGTCGTCGGGACTGCAGTTCTTC
j_call: TRBJ2-3; d_call: NA; v_call: TRBV5-1; clone_size: NA; cdr3_aa: CASSLDLDRTSTDTQYF; cdr3_nt: TGCGCCAGCAGCTTGGATCTTGATAGAACTAGCACAGATACGCAGTATTTT
j_call: TRBJ2-6; d_call: NA; v_call: TRBV19; clone_size: NA; cdr3_aa: CASILRGAGANVLTF; cdr3_nt: TGTGCCAGTATCCTTAGGGGCGCTGGGGCCAACGTCCTGACTTTC
j_call: TRBJ1-5; d_call: NA; v_call: TRBV5-8; clone_size: NA; cdr3_aa: CASSPPASGLYNQPQHF; cdr3_nt: TGTGCCAGCAGCCCTCCGGCCTCAGGCCTCTACAATCAGCCCCAGCATTTT
j_call: TRBJ2-4; d_call: TRBD1; v_call: TRBV28; clone_size: NA; cdr3_aa: CASSGFSRGLGKNIQYF; cdr3_nt: TGTGCCAGCAGTGGTTTTAGCAGGGGGCTGGGCAAAAACATTCAGTACTTC
j_call: TRBJ1-4; d_call: NA; v_call: TRBV25-1; clone_size: few; cdr3_aa: CASSDHTGSSEKLFF; cdr3_nt: TGTGCCAGCAGTGATCACACAGGGTCTTCCGAAAAACTGTTTTTT
j_call: TRBJ1-1; d_call: NA; v_call: TRBV15; clone_size: NA; cdr3_aa: CATSRATEAFF; cdr3_nt: TGTGCCACCAGCAGGGCCACTGAAGCTTTCTTT
j_call: TRBJ2-5; d_call: TRBD1; v_call: TRBV5-6; clone_size: NA; cdr3_aa: CASSSTGEVETQYF; cdr3_nt: TGTGCCAGCAGCTCGACAGGGGAGGTGGAGACCCAGTACTTC
j_call: TRBJ1-6; d_call: TRBD1; v_call: TRBV5-6; clone_size: NA; cdr3_aa: CASSAGQGVSSYNSPLHF; cdr3_nt: TGTGCCAGCAGCGCGGGACAGGGAGTATCCTCCTATAATTCACCCCTCCACTTT
j_call: TRBJ2-1; d_call: TRBD2; v_call: TRBV11-2; clone_size: NA; cdr3_aa: CASSFVAGGSYNEQFF; cdr3_nt: TGTGCCAGCAGCTTCGTAGCGGGCGGGTCCTACAATGAGCAGTTCTTC
j_call: TRBJ1-4; d_call: TRBD1; v_call: TRBV6-5; clone_size: NA; cdr3_aa: CASSSGQGVEKLFF; cdr3_nt: TGTGCCAGCAGTTCGGGACAGGGGGTTGAAAAACTGTTTTTT
j_call: TRBJ2-3; d_call: NA; v_call: TRBV27; clone_size: NA; cdr3_aa: CASSGGWDTQYF; cdr3_nt: TGTGCCAGCAGTGGGGGGTGGGATACGCAGTATTTT
j_call: TRBJ2-1; d_call: NA; v_call: TRBV7-2; clone_size: NA; cdr3_aa: CASSPARSYNEQFF; cdr3_nt: TGTGCCAGCAGTCCAGCGCGGAGCTACAATGAGCAGTTCTTC
j_call: TRBJ1-1; d_call: NA; v_call: TRBV27; clone_size: NA; cdr3_aa: CASSLSPTGTNTEAFF; cdr3_nt: TGTGCCAGCAGTTTATCGCCTACAGGGACCAACACTGAAGCTTTCTTT
j_call: TRBJ1-2; d_call: NA; v_call: TRBV18; clone_size: NA; cdr3_aa: CASSPPAGMGYGYTF; cdr3_nt: TGTGCCAGCTCACCACCGGCAGGGATGGGGTATGGCTACACCTTC
j_call: TRBJ1-1; d_call: NA; v_call: TRBV5-4; clone_size: NA; cdr3_aa: CASSLAGTMNTEAFF; cdr3_nt: TGTGCCAGCAGCTTGGCAGGGACAATGAACACTGAAGCTTTCTTT
j_call: TRBJ2-5; d_call: NA; v_call: TRBV2; clone_size: NA; cdr3_aa: CASNRDTNAQTQYF; cdr3_nt: TGTGCCAGCAATAGAGACACGAACGCCCAGACCCAGTACTTC
j_call: TRBJ2-3; d_call: NA; v_call: TRBV28; clone_size: NA; cdr3_aa: CASSLGRTSTDTQYF; cdr3_nt: TGTGCCAGCAGTTTAGGGCGTACTAGCACAGATACGCAGTATTTT
j_call: TRBJ1-2; d_call: TRBD1; v_call: TRBV9; clone_size: NA; cdr3_aa: CASSAGTVDYGYTF; cdr3_nt: TGTGCCAGCAGCGCGGGGACAGTGGACTATGGCTACACCTTC
j_call: TRBJ2-3; d_call: NA; v_call: TRBV5-1; clone_size: NA; cdr3_aa: CASSLRGLITDTQYF; cdr3_nt: TGCGCCAGCAGCCTCCGGGGACTGATCACAGATACGCAGTATTTT
j_call: TRBJ1-5; d_call: NA; v_call: TRBV19; clone_size: NA; cdr3_aa: CASSIDPEKVNQPQHF; cdr3_nt: TGTGCCAGTAGTATAGATCCGGAGAAGGTCAATCAGCCCCAGCATTTT
j_call: TRBJ1-5; d_call: NA; v_call: TRBV19; clone_size: NA; cdr3_aa: CAPTKRESNQPQHF; cdr3_nt: TGTGCCCCCACCAAGAGAGAGAGCAATCAGCCCCAGCATTTT
j_call: TRBJ2-7; d_call: NA; v_call: TRBV28; clone_size: NA; cdr3_aa: CASSFPFRSPYEQYF; cdr3_nt: TGTGCCAGCAGTTTTCCCTTTCGTAGCCCCTACGAGCAGTACTTC
j_call: TRBJ1-6; d_call: NA; v_call: TRBV7-6; clone_size: NA; cdr3_aa: CASSLEADRYGSPLHF; cdr3_nt: TGTGCCAGCAGCTTAGAGGCGGATAGGTATGGTTCACCCCTCCACTTT
j_call: TRBJ2-1; d_call: TRBD1; v_call: TRBV27; clone_size: NA; cdr3_aa: CASSLYRTGVNEQFF; cdr3_nt: TGTGCCAGCAGTTTATACCGAACAGGGGTCAATGAGCAGTTCTTC
j_call: TRBJ1-2; d_call: NA; v_call: TRBV12-5; clone_size: NA; cdr3_aa: CASGRPGYGYTF; cdr3_nt: TGTGCTAGTGGCCGTCCGGGATATGGCTACACCTTC
j_call: TRBJ2-5; d_call: NA; v_call: TRBV6-1; clone_size: NA; cdr3_aa: CASSEVMAWGRETQYF; cdr3_nt: TGTGCCAGCAGTGAAGTTATGGCGTGGGGGAGGGAGACCCAGTACTTC
j_call: TRBJ2-3; d_call: TRBD2; v_call: TRBV6-4; clone_size: NA; cdr3_aa: CASSEAGGNTDTQYF; cdr3_nt: TGTGCCAGCAGTGAGGCGGGGGGTAACACAGATACGCAGTATTTT
j_call: TRBJ1-2; d_call: NA; v_call: TRBV2; clone_size: few; cdr3_aa: CASSLGQVGPYGYTF; cdr3_nt: TGTGCCAGCAGTCTAGGGCAGGTGGGGCCCTATGGCTACACCTTC
j_call: TRBJ2-7; d_call: TRBD2; v_call: TRBV7-2; clone_size: NA; cdr3_aa: CASSLAAGGLDEQYF; cdr3_nt: TGTGCCAGCAGCTTAGCAGCGGGAGGATTGGACGAGCAGTACTTC
j_call: TRBJ2-1; d_call: TRBD1; v_call: TRBV6-5; clone_size: NA; cdr3_aa: CASSSGTGGSEQFF; cdr3_nt: TGTGCCAGCAGCTCCGGGACAGGGGGCTCTGAGCAGTTCTTC
j_call: TRBJ2-3; d_call: TRBD2; v_call: TRBV9; clone_size: NA; cdr3_aa: CASSAGTSGSRNTDTQYF; cdr3_nt: TGTGCCAGCAGCGCCGGGACTAGCGGGAGTAGGAACACAGATACGCAGTATTTT
j_call: TRBJ2-1; d_call: TRBD2; v_call: TRBV6-5; clone_size: NA; cdr3_aa: CASSRGTSRDNEQFF; cdr3_nt: TGTGCCAGCAGCCGCGGGACTAGTAGGGACAATGAGCAGTTCTTC
j_call: TRBJ1-2; d_call: NA; v_call: TRBV9; clone_size: NA; cdr3_aa: CASSGAPFITF; cdr3_nt: TGTGCCAGCAGCGGGGCCCCGTTTATCACCTTC
j_call: TRBJ2-3; d_call: TRBD2; v_call: TRBV13; clone_size: NA; cdr3_aa: CASSSGLAGSTDTQYF; cdr3_nt: TGTGCCAGCAGCTCCGGACTAGCGGGGAGCACAGATACGCAGTATTTT
j_call: TRBJ1-5; d_call: NA; v_call: TRBV25-1; clone_size: NA; cdr3_aa: CASSGPQGRSNQPQHF; cdr3_nt: TGTGCCAGCAGCGGCCCGCAGGGAAGAAGCAATCAGCCCCAGCATTTT
j_call: TRBJ1-2; d_call: NA; v_call: TRBV19; clone_size: NA; cdr3_aa: CASSIGVGSTDGYTF; cdr3_nt: TGTGCCAGTAGTATAGGTGTGGGCAGCACGGATGGCTACACCTTC